This TCR beta chain was recovered during a study of memory CD4+ T cells and cytomegalovirus serostatus. Here immunoSEQ multiplex PCR was the method, and the copy in TCRdb shows in-frame clones only, minus some. The table has tens of thousands of clones, 80% seen once. The sort gate was single viable CD3+CD4+CD8-CD45RO+ cells for memory CD4+ T cells. Per germline, CDR1 SGHTA and CDR2 FQGNSA. The CDR3 totals 11 residues. Trimming left V 5 bases short and J 5 bases short, with 6 bases between. This sequence was found in an adult in good health and CMV-seropositive. Sequenced: memory CD4+ T cells from blood. V and J are TRBV7-2 and TRBJ2-5; the D gene is possibly TRBD1 (6 bases). The CDR3 region is CASSGQETQYF. The CDR3 region has the DNA TGTGCCAGCAGCGGACAGGAGACCCAGTACTTC.